The clone carrying this T cell receptor (beta chain) has a count of ten or more. Its antigen remains unknown. Specified time point: patch test 1, 2 weeks after DPC sensitization. Stated treatment: therapeutic diphenylcyclopropenone sensitization with weekly scalp DPC. Individual cDNA molecules each carried unique molecular identifiers attached by the library. TCRdb reanalysed the RACE reads using MiXCR and keeps one entry per CDR3 protein. The repertoire holds around 380,000 distinct CDR3 sequences, with more than 4.5% as singletons. These data are taken from a study of human T cells and chemical hapten exposure. Whole-study context: Alopecia areata, totalis and universalis patients, mostly female, were included.

The CDR3 is 16 amino acids. From germline, CDR1 is SGHRS and CDR2 YFSETQ. The V gene end was trimmed by 0 bases and the J gene end by 0 bases; junction bases not matched to a gene: 2. General study results and limits: In the PT1 data, expanded TCR counts showed a positive correlation with patch test score.

The sample consisted of whole blood, taken in connection with sensitization to the hapten diphenylcyclopropenone (DPC). The chain recombines TRBV5-1 with TRBJ2-3; TRBD1 agrees at 9 bases. The clonotype was recovered from a woman aged 45-65 years with alopecia areata. Some clones in this sample may be carry-over from other donors' samples. The CDR3 region is CASSLGQGVSTDTQYF. In DNA, the CDR3 is TGCGCCAGCAGCTTGGGACAGGGGGTTAGCACAGATACGCAGTATTTT.